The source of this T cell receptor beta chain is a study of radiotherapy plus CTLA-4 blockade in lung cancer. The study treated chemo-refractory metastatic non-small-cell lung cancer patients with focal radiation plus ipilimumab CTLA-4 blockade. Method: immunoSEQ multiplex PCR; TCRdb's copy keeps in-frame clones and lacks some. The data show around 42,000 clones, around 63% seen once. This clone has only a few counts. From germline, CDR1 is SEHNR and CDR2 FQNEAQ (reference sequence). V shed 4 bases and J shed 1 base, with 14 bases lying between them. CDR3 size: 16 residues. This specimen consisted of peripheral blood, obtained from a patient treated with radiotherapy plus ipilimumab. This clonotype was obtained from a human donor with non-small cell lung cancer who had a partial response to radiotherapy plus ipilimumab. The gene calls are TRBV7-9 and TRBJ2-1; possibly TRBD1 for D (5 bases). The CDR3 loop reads CASSSRGKGSYNEQFF. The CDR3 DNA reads TGTGCCAGCAGCTCTCGTGGGAAGGGGTCCTACAATGAGCAGTTCTTC.